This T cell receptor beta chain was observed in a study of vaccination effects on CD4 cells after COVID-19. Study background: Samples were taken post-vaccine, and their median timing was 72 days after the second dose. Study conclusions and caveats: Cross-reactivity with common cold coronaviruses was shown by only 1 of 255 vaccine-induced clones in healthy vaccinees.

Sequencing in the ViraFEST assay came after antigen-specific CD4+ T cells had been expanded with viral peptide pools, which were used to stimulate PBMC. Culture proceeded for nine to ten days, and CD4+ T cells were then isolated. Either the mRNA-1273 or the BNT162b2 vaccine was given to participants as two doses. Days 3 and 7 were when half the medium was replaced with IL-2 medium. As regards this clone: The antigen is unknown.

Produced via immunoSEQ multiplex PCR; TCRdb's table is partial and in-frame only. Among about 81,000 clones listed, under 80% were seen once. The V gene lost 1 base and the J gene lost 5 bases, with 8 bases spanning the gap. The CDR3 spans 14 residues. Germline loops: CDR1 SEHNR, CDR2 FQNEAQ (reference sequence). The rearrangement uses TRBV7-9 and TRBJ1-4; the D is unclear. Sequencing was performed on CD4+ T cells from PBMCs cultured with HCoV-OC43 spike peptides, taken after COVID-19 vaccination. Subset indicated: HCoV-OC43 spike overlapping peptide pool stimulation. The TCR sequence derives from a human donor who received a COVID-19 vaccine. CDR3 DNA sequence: TGTGCCAGCAGCTTAGAACACGGGAATGAAAAACTGTTTTTT. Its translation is CASSLEHGNEKLFF.